Below are 28 T cell receptor beta chains sequenced from a single sample in a study of OX40 agonist ivuxolimab in advanced cancers. Here immunoSEQ multiplex PCR was the method, and the copy in TCRdb shows in-frame clones only, minus some. The sample includes 70,000 to 90,000 clones, roughly nine tenths of them seen just once. The material sequenced was CD4+ or CD8+ T cells sorted from blood, taken in a trial of the OX40 agonist ivuxolimab. The receptors stem from an adult with an advanced solid tumor such as melanoma, head and neck, liver or kidney cancer.

V gene TRBV7-9 combines with J gene TRBJ2-7, with 8 bases fitting TRBD1. Trimming removed 4 bases from V and 9 bases from J; junction bases left unmatched: 5. The CDR3 contains 12 residues. CDR1 and CDR2 (germline): SEHNR, FQNEAQ (reference sequence). The CDR3 loop reads CASSSDRARQYF. Here the CDR3 DNA reads TGTGCCAGCAGCTCGGACAGGGCACGGCAGTACTTC.

The chain's CDR3 is CASSRDRTNEKLFF. In nucleotides, the CDR3 is TGTGCCAGCAGCCGGGACAGAACTAATGAAAAACTGTTTTTT. The genes are TRBV7-2 and TRBJ1-4, with 7 nucleotides matching TRBD1. Germline V lookup: CDR1 SGHTA, CDR2 FQGNSA. The ends lost 5 bases at V and 1 base at J; junction bases unmatched: 1. The CDR3 has 14 amino acids.

The chain recombines TRBV7-9 with TRBJ2-3, with D tentatively TRBD2 (6 bases). The CDR3 is 13 amino acids. V shed 0 bases and J shed 5 bases, with 6 bases lying between them. In germline, CDR1 is SEHNR, CDR2 FQNEAQ (reference sequence). CDR3 protein: CASSLAGGDTQYF. CDR3 coding DNA: TGTGCCAGCAGCTTAGCGGGAGGAGATACGCAGTATTTT.

The chain carries TRBV4-2 and TRBJ1-6; no firm D call. The CDR3 runs 13 residues. Trimming shortened V by 3 bases and J by 10 bases, and 10 bases separated the two germline ends. CDR1 and CDR2 from the germline V gene are LGHNA and YNFKEQ. The CDR3 reads CASSQTRASPLHF. CDR3 coding DNA: TGTGCCAGCAGCCAGACAAGGGCATCACCCCTCCACTTT.

In DNA form, the CDR3 reads TGTGCCAGCAGTCAGGACTCCCTAATGAACACCGGGGAGCTGTTTTTT. Translation gives CASSQDSLMNTGELFF. The V call is TRBV13, the J call TRBJ2-2; a weak D match, TRBD2 (5 bases). This CDR3 region has 16 residues. The V end lost 6 bases, the J end lost 1 base, and 15 bases lay between the germline ends. Germline V gene lookup returns CDR1 PRHDT and CDR2 FYEKMQ (reference sequence).

In the case of this clone: At one boundary the junction diverges from the germline segment, which might be a read error. The V gene is TRBV28, the J gene TRBJ1-1, with D possibly TRBD1 on 5 matching bases. The V gene's germline CDR1 is MDHEN and CDR2 SYDVKM. CDR3 length: 16 residues. The CDR3 DNA is TGTGCCAGCAGTAGATACTCCGGGACCTTGAAAACTGAAGCTTTCTTT. This encodes CASSRYSGTLKTEAFF.

This clone was seen only a few times. The chain employs TRBV7-9 and TRBJ1-5, with TRBD1 as a possible D gene (5 bases). The CDR3 sequence is 16 residues long. Germline V gives CDR1 SEHNR, CDR2 FQNEAQ (reference sequence). Deletions cut 5 bases from V and 7 bases from J, with 21 bases between. CDR3 sequence: CASSGKWGGGEQPQHF. The CDR3 nucleotides are TGTGCCAGCAGCGGGAAATGGGGCGGGGGGGAACAGCCCCAGCATTTT.

The V and J genes are TRBV5-1 and TRBJ2-4; 11 positions match TRBD1. The CDR3 loop spans 12 amino acids. V gave up 4 bases and J gave up 15 bases; unmatched junction bases: 6. Looked up from germline, CDR1 is SGHRS and CDR2 is YFSETQ. The chain's CDR3 is CASSPGQGERYF. The CDR3 DNA is TGCGCCAGCAGCCCGGGACAGGGGGAGAGGTACTTC.

This clone was seen just once. The genes are TRBV5-1 and TRBJ1-4; 7 bases agree with TRBD1. Germline trimming cut 4 bases from V and 4 bases from J; bases unmatched to any gene: 4. The CDR3 spans 14 residues. Germline CDR1 SGHRS, CDR2 YFSETQ. Written as DNA, the CDR3 is TGCGCCAGCAGCCTCGGGACAGATAATGAAAAACTGTTTTTT. As protein: CASSLGTDNEKLFF.

This clone was picked up one time. The chain links TRBV6-4 to TRBJ1-2; 7 nucleotides agree with TRBD1. The CDR3 runs 15 residues. Germline V gene lookup returns CDR1 MRHNA and CDR2 SNTAGT. V dropped 3 bases and J dropped 8; count of bases not matched to a gene: 12. The CDR3 here is CASSEFLRGQGGYTF. The CDR3 bases are TGTGCCAGCAGTGAATTTTTAAGGGGGCAGGGAGGCTACACCTTC.

V usage is TRBV7-3 and J usage is TRBJ1-5; D ambiguous. From germline, CDR1 is SGHTA and CDR2 FQGTGA. V lost 2 bases and J 9 bases, leaving 14 bases between the germline ends. The CDR3 length is 14 residues. The CDR3 loop reads CASSLENGYGPQHF. The CDR3 DNA reads TGTGCCAGCAGCTTAGAGAACGGCTACGGGCCCCAGCATTTT.

The V and J genes are TRBV7-2 and TRBJ1-2, with a tentative D call TRBD1 (6 bases). The CDR3 is made up of 15 amino acids. Looked up from germline, CDR1 is SGHTA and CDR2 is FQGNSA. Trimming took 1 base from V and 6 from J, leaving 15 bases between them. The CDR3 sequence: CASSLGGGKGDGYTF. The CDR3 nucleotides read TGTGCCAGCAGCTTAGGAGGGGGAAAGGGGGATGGCTACACCTTC.

This chain links TRBV9 with TRBJ1-6; 9 bases match TRBD1. The CDR3 has 15 residues. CDR1 is SGDLS, CDR2 YYNGEE, per germline. With 2 bases clipped from V and 5 bases from J, the junction kept 2 bases outside the gene matches. Written as DNA, the CDR3 is TGTGCCAGCAGCGTCCGGGACAGGGATAATTCACCCCTCCACTTT. Translating it yields CASSVRDRDNSPLHF.

The chain has TRBV29-1 and TRBJ2-3; D might be TRBD1 (6 bases). V was trimmed by 1 base and J by 5 bases, leaving 13 bases between them. The germline CDR1 and CDR2 sequences are SQVTM and ANQGSEA. The CDR3 length is 14 residues. The CDR3 sequence: CSVEGGPVGDTQYF. The CDR3 bases are TGCAGCGTTGAAGGGGGGCCAGTAGGAGATACGCAGTATTTT.

The CDR3 nucleotides read TGTGCCAGCAGTTTATTTAGGCAGGGGGCGTCTAACTATGGCTACACCTTC. It translates to CASSLFRQGASNYGYTF. V gene TRBV28 combines with J gene TRBJ1-2, with 8 bases fitting TRBD1. CDR3 length equals 17 residues. Germline V gene lookup returns CDR1 MDHEN and CDR2 SYDVKM. V was clipped by 1 base and J by 0 bases; unmatched bases: 7.

V usage is TRBV28 and J usage is TRBJ1-2; D gene uncertain. Germline lookup yields CDR1 MDHEN and CDR2 SYDVKM. CDR3 length: 15 amino acids. V lost 1 base to trimming and J lost 8 bases, with 17 bases between them. The DNA for the CDR3 is TGTGCCAGCAGTTTATTTACCCTACTACGGGAGGGCTACACCTTC. Protein: CASSLFTLLREGYTF.

The CDR3 DNA reads as TGTGCCAGCAGTTTAGTACATAAGGGGTACGAGCAGTACTTC. It encodes CASSLVHKGYEQYF. The rearrangement joins TRBV28 to TRBJ2-7; possibly TRBD1 for D (5 bases). This CDR3 has 14 amino acids. The germline V gene has CDR1 MDHEN and CDR2 SYDVKM. Trimming left V 2 bases short and J 4 bases short, with 12 bases between.

J is TRBJ1-1 and V is TRBV5-4, with TRBD1 as a possible D gene (5 bases). Germline CDR1 SGHNT, CDR2 YYREEE (reference sequence). This CDR3 contains 14 residues. V was clipped by 2 bases and J by 6 bases, with 14 bases between them. CDR3 sequence reads: CASSFPRVSAEAFF. The CDR3 bases are TGTGCCAGCAGCTTCCCCAGGGTCTCAGCTGAAGCTTTCTTT.

About this clone: Other DNA sequences in the sample encode the same CDR3. The chain carries TRBV19 and TRBJ1-2, with D perhaps matching TRBD1 (5 bases). Germline values: CDR1 LNHDA, CDR2 SQIVND (reference sequence). The CDR3 has 15 amino acids. V lost 4 bases, J lost 4 bases, and 16 bases lay in between. The CDR3 region is CASSTSATGGYGYTF. As DNA, the CDR3 is TGTGCCAGTAGTACGAGCGCCACGGGGGGCTATGGCTACACCTTC.

The V call is TRBV6-1, the J call TRBJ1-3; perhaps TRBD1 as D (5 bases). Germline values: CDR1 MNHNS, CDR2 SASEGT. V lost 7 bases to trimming and J lost 4 bases, with 11 bases between them. The CDR3 is made up of 13 amino acids. The DNA for the CDR3 is TGTGCCAGCAACCCCGGGGCGGGAAACACCATATATTTT. This translates into CASNPGAGNTIYF.

V is TRBV7-9 and J is TRBJ2-1; 7 bases match TRBD2. The CDR3 covers 16 residues. Germline lookup yields CDR1 SEHNR and CDR2 FQNEAQ (reference sequence). V lost 4 bases, J lost 3 bases, and 9 bases stayed unmatched. The CDR3 DNA reads TGTGCCAGCAGCTCCGGGACTATCGGAGGCTACAATGAGCAGTTCTTC. It yields the protein CASSSGTIGGYNEQFF. Looking up the rest from reference TRBV7-9 and TRBJ2-1 gives the full variable domain: DTGVSQNPRHKITKRGQNVTFRCDPISEHNRLYWYRQTLGQGPEFLTYFQNEAQLEKSRLLSDRFSAERPKGSFSTLEIQRTEQGDSAMYLCASSSGTIGGYNEQFFGPGTRLTVL.

The V and J genes are TRBV6-6 and TRBJ1-5; no firm D call. The CDR3 consists of 16 residues. Trimming shortened V by 5 bases and J by 3 bases, and 17 bases separated the two germline ends. Germline V CDR1 and CDR2: MNHNY, SVGAGI (reference sequence). The CDR3 loop reads CASSADQARFNQPQHF. The DNA for the CDR3 is TGTGCCAGCAGTGCTGACCAGGCGAGATTCAATCAGCCCCAGCATTTT.

The chain is built from TRBV9 and TRBJ1-1; TRBD1 matches at 7 bases. The V and J ends lost 3 bases and 2 bases, in that order; junction bases with no gene match: 7. The V gene's germline CDR1 is SGDLS and CDR2 YYNGEE. The CDR3 is 15 amino acids. CDR3 in amino acids: CASSGYRGPNTEAFF. CDR3 coding DNA: TGTGCCAGCAGCGGGTACAGGGGCCCAAACACTGAAGCTTTCTTT.

The V call is TRBV7-9, the J call TRBJ2-3; D not resolved. In germline, CDR1 is SEHNR, CDR2 FQNEAQ (reference sequence). CDR3 length: 15 amino acids. The germline V and J ends were trimmed by 2 bases and 0 bases, with 9 bases remaining between them. This chain's CDR3 is CASSLWSVSTDTQYF. The CDR3 bases are TGTGCCAGCAGCTTATGGTCGGTAAGCACAGATACGCAGTATTTT.

The chain combines TRBV6-1 with TRBJ2-7; D gene unclear. Germline CDR1 MNHNS, CDR2 SASEGT. The CDR3 covers 15 residues. The V end was cut by 0 bases, the J end by 2 bases, with 11 bases between. CDR3 residues: CASSEADRITYEQYF. The CDR3 nucleotides are TGTGCCAGCAGTGAAGCGGACCGGATAACCTACGAGCAGTACTTC.

This clone was detected only once. V usage is TRBV4-2 and J usage is TRBJ2-2; TRBD1 agrees at 11 bases. Losses at the gene ends were 4 bases for V and 4 bases for J; bases not matched to a gene: 8. CDR3 length equals 17 residues. Germline V gene lookup returns CDR1 LGHNA and CDR2 YNFKEQ. The DNA for the CDR3 is TGTGCCAGCAGCCGTAGCCCCGGGACAGGGGGCACCGGGGAGCTGTTTTTT. It translates to CASSRSPGTGGTGELFF.

CDR3 coding DNA: TGTGCCAGCAGCTACCTCCCAGCGGGAGGGCTGGAGACCCAGTACTTC. Encoded protein: CASSYLPAGGLETQYF. J is TRBJ2-5 and V is TRBV9; 10 bases are shared with TRBD2. V gave up 4 bases and J gave up 5 bases; unmatched junction bases: 11. Germline values: CDR1 SGDLS, CDR2 YYNGEE. The CDR3 is made up of 16 amino acids.

The rearrangement joins TRBV2 to TRBJ1-2, with a tentative D call TRBD1 (6 bases). V lost 7 bases to trimming and J lost 7 bases, with 22 bases between them. CDR3 size: 15 residues. Germline CDR1 reads SNHLY; CDR2 reads FYNNEI. The CDR3 sequence is CASKLEEGGRIGYTF. CDR3 nucleotide sequence: TGTGCCAGCAAACTCGAGGAGGGGGGGCGAATTGGCTACACCTTC.